This T cell receptor (beta chain) was documented in a study of shared clonotypes between healthy human individuals (dated by TCRdb to about 2020). Study-level background: A couple of women and a few men aged 18 to 49 years were included in the cohort. For each donor, three plates each were used for CD4 naive and CD4 memory, two plates were used for CD8 naive, and one plate was used for CD8 memory. To estimate repertoire size and how much clonotypes are shared between individuals, the study performed deep sequencing of blood TCR repertoires from about five healthy adults. To increase sequencing depth and limit assay-specific biases, TCR repertoire library preparation and sequencing were carried out by different laboratories using diverse techniques. Leukapheresis yielded between about 0.85 and 10 billion PBMCs per donor.

The donors were healthy, HIV-negative adults with no recently reported acute infections or vaccinations. Only Caucasian adults living in Nashville, Tennessee, USA were represented among the donors. Magnetic negative selection was used to enrich CD4+ T cells, after which naive cells were positively selected on CD45RA and the negative fraction became the memory subset. Blood was collected by leukapheresis, and PBMCs were isolated by Ficoll-Histopaque density gradient centrifugation and then cryopreserved in liquid nitrogen vapor phase. Purity and quantity of every magnetically sorted T cell population were checked by analytical flow cytometry. Genomic DNA was isolated from every sorted fraction and measured by UV absorbance on a Nanodrop 2000c. Using the deep immunoSEQ assay, TCR CDR3 regions were amplified from genomic DNA by multiplex PCR. For each cell subset, the extracted genomic DNA was distributed evenly across all wells of several immunoSEQ 96-well plates, and each plate served as one replicate. For sorted subsets, each replicate PCR was loaded with approximately 190 ng genomic DNA, equivalent to 30,000 or so T cell genomes. Purified libraries were measured with a Qubit 3.0 fluorometer, size-checked on a Bioanalyzer 2100, and measured again with the KAPA Library Quantification kit. Every immunoSEQ 96-well plate was sequenced on a dedicated single-read 150-cycle Illumina NextSeq 550 flow cell. The authors' pipeline ran thus. Because only junctional sequences without quality scores were contained in the immunoSEQ output, filtering matching that applied to full-length reads could not be performed. To assign V/J genes and CDR3, sequences were annotated using PyIR, a Python wrapper for IgBLAST v1.9, with IMGT germline references. Reads were filtered out if the reads had weak V/J assignments (E-value above 1e-6), no CDR3, stop codons, out-of-frame junctions, or ambiguous translated residues. V3J clonotypes were defined by identical inferred V gene, J gene, and CDR3 amino acid sequence. The percentage overlap between two repertoires was calculated by dividing the number of shared unique clonotypes by the size of the smaller repertoire. Richness of each repertoire was evaluated using RTK rarefaction, the Chao1 estimator, and Recon v2.1 estimates of unobserved clonotypes. OLGA was used to compute generation probabilities for all TCRbeta clonotypes that the gDNA method yielded from a few donors. TCRdb obtained this table from immuneACCESS and retained in-frame rearrangements with V and J assigned. These tables miss some clones; where compared with another copy, unresolved V genes account for less than half of the shortfall, and the remainder is unexplained. V and J calls plus clone size are reproduced from that table; the DNA served to infer D and trimming. The sample profile shows about 1.5 million clones; 98% of them were found once. 0.4% to 0.55% of the sample comes from the top ten.

Details on this clone: It has no known antigen specificity. No base quality values were provided; no much bigger clone lies one nucleotide off.

Here is what the overall study found, with its caveats: Pairwise subsampling indicated that sequencing depth was expected to affect the degree of clonotype sharing among donors. Larger estimated clonotype richness was generally found for naive subsets than for memory subsets. The genetic and exposure-history diversity represented was limited by the small number of donors. Sampling was restricted to blood, and TCR repertoires in tissues likely differ from the TCR repertoires found in blood. Rarefaction of sorted-subset datasets indicated incomplete sequencing despite the large sequencing depth. Higher generation probabilities were observed for clonotypes shared by all four sorted-subset donors than for non-shared clonotypes. Sharing across several donors was observed for approximately 5% of naive CD4, over 3% of naive CD8, about 2.3% of memory CD4, and around 0.42% of memory CD8 clonotypes.

V trim: 3 bases; J trim: 2 bases; unmatched bases: 5. Per the germline V gene, SGHDT is the CDR1 and YYEEEE is the CDR2. The CDR3 measures 14 amino acids from cysteine to phenylalanine. Of all the DNA, just the CDR3 is kept, 42 bases in frame from base 1. Recombination linked TRBV5-6 to TRBJ2-7; 7 bases in between match TRBD2. Sequenced sample: naive CD4+ T cells sorted from blood. The sample's cell subset or site label is to be understood as: CD45RA+ positively selected. This TCR derives from a man aged 25 to 40 in good health. Read as DNA, the sequence is TGTGCCAGCAGCTGGGCGGGGGTACCCTACGAGCAGTACTTC. Its amino acids are CASSWAGVPYEQYF.